This TCR beta chain stems from a study of blood T cells in healthy people across ages. Study-wide results and limits: In older individuals, TCR beta diversity per million T cells was lower, falling roughly linearly with age. Estimates drawn from one million T cells were deemed to understate diversity.

With a J-beta primer mix and a sample-barcoded 5' primer, a second PCR ran roughly 6 to 12 cycles. Every cDNA molecule bore a tag from a template-switch adaptor containing 12 random nucleotides. TCRdb reanalysed the 5' RACE reads using MiXCR and keeps one entry per CDR3 protein. The sample includes roughly 1,500,000 distinct CDR3 sequences, about 35% of them seen just once. The CDR3 consists of 15 residues. V gave up 0 bases and J gave up 0 bases, with 6 bases separating them. The germline V gene has CDR1 MGHRA and CDR2 YSYEKL. As for this clonotype: As yet, its antigen is unknown.

This clonotype originated in a woman aged 25 to 39 in good health. The chain couples TRBV4-1 to TRBJ1-3, with D perhaps matching TRBD1 (5 bases). Material for sequencing was blood. The CDR3 coding sequence is TGCGCCAGCAGCCAAGAGGGGACCTCTGGAAACACCATATATTTT. Amino acids: CASSQEGTSGNTIYF.